Presented here are 16 T cell receptor beta chains from one specimen sequenced in a study of vaccination effects on CD4 cells after COVID-19. The ViraFEST assay expanded antigen-specific CD4+ T cells with viral peptide pools before sequencing. The culture ran for 9 to 11 days, and then CD4+ T cells were isolated. People in the vaccine group had not been infected with SARS-CoV-2 before, and their nucleocapsid antibodies were negative. These receptors have no known antigen. Data came from immunoSEQ multiplex PCR; TCRdb stores just in-frame clones and leaves some out. The sample has about 68,000 clones; around 80% are singletons. The specimen was CD4+ T cells from PBMCs cultured with SARS-CoV-2 spike peptides, collected before COVID-19 vaccination. The receptors shown here come from a human donor who received a COVID-19 vaccine.

This chain uses TRBV6-5 with TRBJ2-7, with D possibly matching TRBD2 (7 bases). Trimming removed 6 bases at V and 3 bases at J, with 15 bases between. CDR1 is MNHEY, CDR2 SVGAGI, per germline. The CDR3 extends over 14 amino acids. CDR3 in DNA: TGTGCCAGCAGCGGGGGGCCATTCCTCTACGAGCAGTACGTC. Translating it yields CASSGGPFLYEQYV.

This clone was seen once. The chain has TRBV7-2 and TRBJ2-7; D unclear. V gave up 2 bases and J gave up 5 bases, with 13 bases separating them. The CDR3 has 14 amino acids. Germline CDR1 SGHTA, CDR2 FQGNSA. The CDR3 spells CASSLIPRANEQYV. The CDR3, as DNA: TGTGCCAGCAGCTTAATCCCTAGGGCTAACGAGCAGTACGTC.

V gene TRBV10-1 combines with J gene TRBJ1-1, with 7 bases aligning to TRBD1. CDR3 size: 16 residues. Germline loops: CDR1 WNHNN, CDR2 SYGVQD (reference sequence). With 5 bases clipped from V and 3 bases from J, the junction kept 12 bases outside the gene matches. Here the CDR3 DNA reads TGCGCCAGCAGTCCTCAGGTCGGCCAGGGGGACACTGAAGCTTTCTTT. This gives the protein CASSPQVGQGDTEAFF.

The genes are TRBV9 and TRBJ2-3; perhaps TRBD2 as D (6 bases). The CDR3 is made up of 15 amino acids. Trimming took off 6 bases at V and 2 bases at J, with 16 bases between the two ends. Germline V lookup: CDR1 SGDLS, CDR2 YYNGEE. The CDR3 nucleotides are TGTGCCAGCAACCCCAGTGGCGGGATCACAGATACGCAGTATTTT. Translating gives CASNPSGGITDTQYF.

The chain joins TRBV12-3 or TRBV12-4 to TRBJ1-2; D remains ambiguous. V was shortened by 1 base and J by 0 bases, with 3 bases between the two germline ends. CDR3 size: 13 residues. CDR3 loop: CASSLGTNYGYTF. CDR3 nucleotides: TGTGCCAGCAGTTTAGGGACTAACTATGGCTACACCTTC.

This chain uses TRBV29-1 with TRBJ2-2; D is undetermined. V was clipped by 5 bases and J by 1 base, with 8 bases between them. CDR1 SQVTM and CDR2 ANQGSEA come from the germline V gene. CDR3 length: 13 residues. This chain's CDR3 is CSVRYLNTGELFF. The DNA for the CDR3 is TGCAGCGTTCGGTATTTGAACACCGGGGAGCTGTTTTTT.

J is TRBJ2-2 and V is TRBV3-1 (or the pseudogene TRBV3-2), with 13 bases that match TRBD2. J lost 0 bases, V lost 3 bases, and 4 bases had no gene match. CDR1 is LGHDT, CDR2 YNNKEL, per germline (reference sequence). This CDR3 contains 18 residues. In DNA form, the CDR3 reads TGTGCCAGCAGCCACGGGACTAGCGGGGTCGCGAACACCGGGGAGCTGTTTTTT. Amino acids: CASSHGTSGVANTGELFF.

This chain connects TRBV11-2 to TRBJ2-1, with 8 bases aligning to TRBD2. The CDR3 extends over 15 amino acids. The V and J ends lost 8 bases and 1 base, in that order; junction bases with no gene match: 7. Germline V lookup: CDR1 SGHAT, CDR2 FQNNGV. The CDR3 reads CASCTSGNSYNEQFF. CDR3 coding DNA: TGTGCCAGCTGCACTAGCGGCAATTCCTACAATGAGCAGTTCTTC.

This CDR3 reads CASSAQGPEGAFF. CDR3 DNA sequence: TGTGCCAGCAGCGCACAGGGGCCGGAGGGGGCTTTCTTT. The V and J genes are TRBV13 and TRBJ1-1; TRBD1 aligns across 7 bases. Germline V gene sequence: CDR1 PRHDT, CDR2 FYEKMQ (reference sequence). V shed 5 bases and J 11 bases; nucleotides not matched to a gene: 11. The CDR3 covers 13 residues.

V is TRBV2 and J is TRBJ2-1, with D possibly being TRBD1 (6 bases). CDR1 is SNHLY, CDR2 FYNNEI, per germline. There are 15 residues in the CDR3. V lost 3 bases, J lost 1 base, and 10 bases lay in between. CDR3 sequence: CASSEAQGSYNEQFF. CDR3 DNA sequence: TGTGCCAGCAGTGAGGCACAGGGATCCTACAATGAGCAGTTCTTC.

This clone appeared a single time. Here the CDR3 DNA reads TGTGCCACCAGTGATTTCAGGGGAATTGGCGGGGAGCTGTTTTTT. It specifies CATSDFRGIGGELFF. The chain has TRBV24-1 and TRBJ2-2; D may be TRBD1 (6 bases). The CDR3 consists of 15 residues. Per germline, CDR1 KGHDR and CDR2 SFDVKD. Trimming shortened V by 1 base and J by 7 bases, and 12 bases separated the two germline ends.

The rearrangement joins TRBV28 to TRBJ2-1; tentative D call: TRBD1 (5 bases). Germline CDR1 and CDR2: MDHEN and SYDVKM. This CDR3 spans 13 amino acids. V lost 6 bases, J lost 6 bases, and 12 bases lay in between. The CDR3 DNA sequence: TGTGCCAGCAGAACAGGACGGGTCAATGAGCAGTTCTTC. Amino acid sequence: CASRTGRVNEQFF.

This sequence joins TRBV18 and TRBJ2-2; TRBD2 aligns across 7 bases. This CDR3 is built from 16 residues. Germline V gene sequence: CDR1 KGHSH, CDR2 LQKENI. The V segment lost 1 base and the J segment 3 bases; nucleotides outside the gene matches: 5. This chain's CDR3 is CASSPLASGYTGELFF. The CDR3 DNA follows: TGTGCCAGCTCACCACTAGCTAGCGGATACACCGGGGAGCTGTTTTTT.

The chain employs TRBV5-1 and TRBJ1-3; the match to TRBD1 covers 7 bases. The V segment lost 7 bases and the J segment 4 bases; nucleotides outside the gene matches: 8. There are 14 residues in the CDR3. From germline, CDR1 is SGHRS and CDR2 YFSETQ. In DNA form, the CDR3 reads TGCGCCAGCGGCTCCGGGACAGAAGGAAACACCATATATTTT. Its translation: CASGSGTEGNTIYF.

The chain links TRBV18 to TRBJ2-1; 7 bases are a match to TRBD1. V lost 8 bases to trimming and J lost 1 base; unmatched junction nucleotides: 5. CDR1 KGHSH and CDR2 LQKENI come from the germline V gene. The CDR3 has 14 residues. The CDR3 DNA reads TGTGCCAGCCACAGGGGCATTTCCTACAATGAGCAGTTCTTC. Its translation is CASHRGISYNEQFF. The variable domain in full, completed from reference TRBV18 and TRBJ2-1, reads NAGVMQNPRHLVRRRGQEARLRCSPMKGHSHVYWYRQLPEEGLKFMVYLQKENIIDESGMPKERFSAEFPKEGPSILRIQQVVRGDSAAYFCASHRGISYNEQFFGPGTRLTVL.

V is TRBV6-4 and J is TRBJ2-3, with 7 bases lining up with TRBD1. CDR3 size: 14 residues. V lost 4 bases, J lost 2 bases, and 3 bases stayed unmatched. Germline CDR1 MRHNA, CDR2 SNTAGT. The CDR3, as DNA: TGTGCCAGCAGTGCCACAGGGGACACAGATACGCAGTATTTT. Residues: CASSATGDTDTQYF.